Each of the 29 T cell receptor beta chains below was sequenced from the same sample in a study of beta chain features in type 1 diabetes. Expressed TCRB transcripts were sequenced because the entire RNA isolate underwent reverse transcription. The protocol was immunoSEQ multiplex PCR, while the TCRdb copy is restricted to in-frame clones and leaves out a portion. Of under 900,000 clones in the sample, roughly a sixth were seen once. Source material: naive CD4+ T cells from blood. These TCRs come from a woman between 18 and 29 years old in good health.

The chain uses TRBV15 and TRBJ1-1; tentative D call: TRBD1 (6 bases). The CDR3 spans 15 residues. V was clipped by 0 bases and J by 0 bases, with 8 bases between them. Germline V CDR1 and CDR2: LNHNV, YYDKDF (reference sequence). The CDR3 sequence: CATSRDQGMNTEAFF. The CDR3 DNA is TGTGCCACCAGCAGAGACCAGGGGATGAACACTGAAGCTTTCTTT.

This chain connects TRBV11-2 to TRBJ2-7; D perhaps matches TRBD1 (5 bases). Germline V gives CDR1 SGHAT, CDR2 FQNNGV. Trimming removed 6 bases at V and 2 bases at J, with 14 bases between. The CDR3 totals 14 residues. CDR3 nucleotides: TGTGCCAGCAGAAACCAGGGATGGGCCTACGAGCAGTACTTC. This encodes CASRNQGWAYEQYF.

The rearrangement uses TRBV11-1 and TRBJ2-4; 8 nucleotides align to TRBD1. The CDR3 spans 13 residues. Germline assignment: CDR1 SGHAT and CDR2 FQDESV (reference sequence). V was clipped by 3 bases and J by 12 bases; unmatched bases: 7. Here the CDR3 DNA reads TGTGCCAGCAGCTTCTCCCAGGGGGCCACTCAGTACTTC. Its translation: CASSFSQGATQYF.

The chain joins TRBV18 to TRBJ2-6; D not certain. CDR3 size: 15 residues. V was clipped by 2 bases and J by 0 bases, with 5 bases between them. Germline-derived CDR1 and CDR2 are KGHSH and LQKENI. CDR3 in amino acids: CASSPDFSGANVLTF. In DNA form, the CDR3 reads TGTGCCAGCTCACCAGACTTCTCTGGGGCCAACGTCCTGACTTTC.

CDR3 loop: CASSSGGVGNQPQHF. The CDR3 region has the DNA TGTGCCAGCAGCTCCGGAGGGGTCGGCAATCAGCCCCAGCATTTT. This sequence joins TRBV7-2 and TRBJ1-5, with TRBD1 as a possible D gene (5 bases). Germline V gene data show CDR1 as SGHTA and CDR2 as FQGNSA. The CDR3 extends over 15 amino acids. V dropped 4 bases and J dropped 2 bases, with 12 bases sitting between them.

This clone was observed a handful of times. This chain links TRBV4-2 with TRBJ2-6; D is unresolved. This CDR3 is built from 15 residues. Germline assignment: CDR1 LGHNA and CDR2 YNFKEQ. The ends were cut back, 2 bases at V and 0 bases at J, with 5 bases in the middle. In DNA form, the CDR3 reads TGTGCCAGCAGCCAACGTGGCTCTGGGGCCAACGTCCTGACTTTC. Translation: CASSQRGSGANVLTF.

Only one count was recorded for this clone. This chain joins TRBV11-2 and TRBJ2-7; 7 nucleotides align to TRBD2. This CDR3 contains 13 residues. Germline V gives CDR1 SGHAT, CDR2 FQNNGV. V dropped 5 bases and J dropped 4; count of bases not matched to a gene: 5. This CDR3 is CASSHGREYEQYF. The CDR3 nucleotides read TGTGCCAGCAGCCATGGGCGGGAGTACGAGCAGTACTTC. Supplemented by reference TRBV11-2 and TRBJ2-7, the full variable domain reads EAGVAQSPRYKIIEKRQSVAFWCNPISGHATLYWYQQILGQGPKLLIQFQNNGVVDDSQLPKDRFSAERLKGVDSTLKIQPAKLEDSAVYLCASSHGREYEQYFGPGTRLTVT.

This clone occurred a few times. The V and J genes are TRBV7-6 and TRBJ2-3, with a possible D match to TRBD2 (5 bases). Germline V gives CDR1 SGHVS, CDR2 FNYEAQ. V gave up 1 base and J gave up 3 bases, with 8 bases separating them. CDR3 length: 14 residues. CDR3 sequence (DNA): TGTGCCAGCAGCTTAGGCCCGGGGACAGATACGCAGTATTTT. This codes for CASSLGPGTDTQYF. The entire variable domain, with the rest obtained from reference TRBV7-6 and TRBJ2-3, is as follows: GAGVSQSPRYKVTKRGQDVALRCDPISGHVSLYWYRQALGQGPEFLTYFNYEAQQDKSGLPNDRFSAERPEGSISTLTIQRTEQRDSAMYRCASSLGPGTDTQYFGPGTRLTVL.

The gene calls are TRBV6-6 and TRBJ2-7; D is tentatively TRBD1 or TRBD2 (5 bases each). Looked up from germline, CDR1 is MNHNY and CDR2 is SVGAGI (reference sequence). V lost 2 bases and J 1 base, leaving 15 bases between the germline ends. The CDR3 runs 16 residues. The CDR3, as DNA: TGTGCCAGCAGTTACCCCTCGAGGGGCCCTTCCTACGAGCAGTACTTC. Residues: CASSYPSRGPSYEQYF.

A note on this clone: Other DNA sequences in the sample encode the same CDR3. The chain combines TRBV20-1 with TRBJ2-5; D gene uncertain. The CDR3 has 10 amino acids. Trimming pared 6 bases from V and 1 base from J, leaving 3 bases between. CDR1 is DFQATT, CDR2 SNEGSKA, per germline (reference sequence). The CDR3 nucleotides are TGCAGTGCCGCCCAAGAGACCCAGTACTTC. Translating gives CSAAQETQYF.

This clone was counted only a few times. This is likely a read error, given that the CDR3 carries no conserved phenylalanine or tryptophan at its end. Because the CDR3's place on the DNA is in doubt, the DNA is left out and the CDR3 is given as listed by TCRdb. This chain links TRBV11-2 with TRBJ1-3; whether TRBD1, the table's D call, matches the DNA was not checked. The CDR3 comprises 13 residues, both ends counted. The germline CDR1 and CDR2 sequences are SGHAT and FQNNGV. The chain's CDR3 is CASSYETTGFRPS.

The V gene is TRBV19, the J gene TRBJ2-7; 7 bases map to TRBD1. In germline, CDR1 is LNHDA, CDR2 SQIVND (reference sequence). Trimming cost V 1 base and J 1 base; bases outside gene matches: 4. This CDR3 has 15 residues. The CDR3: CASSIAGQLSYEQYF. In nucleotides, the CDR3 is TGTGCCAGTAGTATAGCGGGACAGCTTTCCTACGAGCAGTACTTC.

The rearrangement links TRBV7-2 to TRBJ2-7, with 7 bases that match TRBD2. The V segment lost 3 bases and the J segment 3 bases; nucleotides outside the gene matches: 5. The CDR3 loop spans 14 amino acids. Germline assignment: CDR1 SGHTA and CDR2 FQGNSA. As DNA, the CDR3 is TGTGCCAGCAGCTTGGCGGGAGACCGCTACGAGCAGTACTTC. Protein sequence: CASSLAGDRYEQYF.

The chain employs TRBV28 and TRBJ2-1; TRBD2 matches 9 bases. The CDR3 spans 15 residues. The junction had 9 bases not matched to a gene; V was cut back by 6 bases and J by 6 bases. Per germline, CDR1 MDHEN and CDR2 SYDVKM. CDR3 residues: CASSLAGGPRNEQFF. CDR3 in DNA: TGTGCCAGCAGCCTTGCGGGAGGGCCCCGCAATGAGCAGTTCTTC.

In this sample, this clone turned up a few times. This sequence joins TRBV2 and TRBJ1-2; 7 nucleotides match TRBD1. The CDR3 extends over 13 amino acids. In germline, CDR1 is SNHLY, CDR2 FYNNEI. The J segment lost 7 bases and the V segment lost 4 bases, leaving 6 bases of the junction unmatched. The CDR3 nucleotides are TGTGCCAGCAGTGTGCAGGGGGTTAGTGGCTACACCTTC. It encodes CASSVQGVSGYTF. The full variable domain, with the rest looked up from reference TRBV2 and TRBJ1-2, is EPEVTQTPSHQVTQMGQEVILRCVPISNHLYFYWYRQILGQKVEFLVSFYNNEISEKSEIFDDQFSVERPDGSNFTLKIRSTKLEDSAMYFCASSVQGVSGYTFGSGTRLTVV.

This clone was counted only a few times. J is TRBJ2-1 and V is TRBV4-2; TRBD2 might be the D (5 bases). CDR1 and CDR2 (germline): LGHNA, YNFKEQ. This CDR3 is 16 amino acids long. V shed 1 base and J shed 1 base, with 11 bases lying between them. CDR3 in amino acids: CASSQGVAGSYNEQFF. The CDR3 DNA follows: TGTGCCAGCAGCCAAGGGGTGGCGGGTTCCTACAATGAGCAGTTCTTC.

A few counts support this clone. The CDR3 spells CASSFAQGTGELFF. CDR3 coding DNA: TGTGCCAGCAGCTTCGCACAGGGGACCGGGGAGCTGTTTTTT. The V call is TRBV11-3, the J call TRBJ2-2; 7 bases are shared with TRBD1. The CDR3 loop spans 14 amino acids. After removal of 3 bases from V and 5 bases from J, the junction contained 3 bases not matched to a gene. Germline values: CDR1 SGHNT, CDR2 YENEEA.

The chain combines TRBV15 with TRBJ2-7; TRBD2 matches at 9 bases. V gave up 0 bases and J gave up 6 bases; unmatched junction bases: 3. Germline V lookup: CDR1 LNHNV, CDR2 YYDKDF (reference sequence). This CDR3 is 14 amino acids long. The CDR3 reads CATSREGTSFEQYF. CDR3 in DNA: TGTGCCACCAGCAGAGAAGGGACTAGCTTCGAGCAGTACTTC.

This clone was seen a handful of times. J is TRBJ1-5 and V is TRBV5-6; 8 nucleotides align to TRBD1. This CDR3 is 15 amino acids long. V lost 3 bases to trimming and J lost 6 bases; unmatched junction nucleotides: 8. Germline loops: CDR1 SGHDT, CDR2 YYEEEE. The CDR3 DNA follows: TGTGCCAGCAGCTCCAGGGGGCCTGGAGGTCAGCCCCAGCATTTT. Residues: CASSSRGPGGQPQHF.

The chain recombines TRBV7-2 with TRBJ1-5; possibly TRBD1 for D (5 bases). This CDR3 is built from 14 residues. Germline V lookup: CDR1 SGHTA, CDR2 FQGNSA. V lost 6 bases to trimming and J lost 2 bases, with 11 bases between them. CDR3 in amino acids: CASSKGHGNQPQHF. CDR3 sequence (DNA): TGTGCCAGCAGTAAGGGGCACGGCAATCAGCCCCAGCATTTT.

This clone has more than one count but fewer than ten. Here the CDR3 DNA reads TGTGCCAGCAGCTCCCGAGATACGCAGTATTTT. As protein: CASSSRDTQYF. The chain links TRBV11-1 to TRBJ2-3, with D unresolved. The CDR3 has 11 amino acids. Per the germline V gene, CDR1 is SGHAT and CDR2 is FQDESV (reference sequence). Trimming took 4 bases from V and 5 from J, leaving 4 bases between them. The whole variable domain, filled in from reference TRBV11-1 and TRBJ2-3, reads EAEVAQSPRYKITEKSQAVAFWCDPISGHATLYWYRQILGQGPELLVQFQDESVVDDSQLPKDRFSAERLKGVDSTLKIQPAELGDSAMYLCASSSRDTQYFGPGTRLTVL.

V is TRBV28 and J is TRBJ2-7; D remains unclear. V was trimmed by 6 bases and J by 0 bases, leaving 9 bases between them. CDR3 length: 13 residues. CDR1 is MDHEN and CDR2 is SYDVKM in the germline V gene. Here the CDR3 reads CASSPSSSYEQYF. CDR3 sequence (DNA): TGTGCCAGCAGCCCCTCCAGCTCCTACGAGCAGTACTTC. Full variable domain (remainder filled in from reference TRBV28 and TRBJ2-7): DVKVTQSSRYLVKRTGEKVFLECVQDMDHENMFWYRQDPGLGLRLIYFSYDVKMKEKGDIPEGYSVSREKKERFSLILESASTNQTSMYLCASSPSSSYEQYFGPGTRLTVT.

The DNA of the CDR3 is TGTGCCAGCAGTTTAGCCGGGACAGGAGGCTCCTACGAGCAGTACTTC. Encoded protein: CASSLAGTGGSYEQYF. This chain joins TRBV28 and TRBJ2-7; TRBD1 aligns across 8 bases. Trimming at V came to 2 bases and at J to 0 bases, leaving 6 bases not matched to a gene. The CDR3 is made up of 16 amino acids. Germline assignment: CDR1 MDHEN and CDR2 SYDVKM.

This clone occurred a few times. The chain links TRBV2 to TRBJ1-4, with D perhaps TRBD1 (6 bases). The germline gives CDR1 SNHLY, CDR2 FYNNEI. V lost 9 bases, J lost 8 bases, and 10 bases lay in between. The CDR3 spans 11 residues. The CDR3 spells CASGTTEKLFF. In DNA form, the CDR3 reads TGTGCCAGTGGGACAACCGAAAAACTGTTTTTT.

The rearrangement uses TRBV5-4 and TRBJ2-7; D gene ambiguous. V was clipped by 0 bases and J by 3 bases, with 10 bases between them. This CDR3 has 14 residues. From germline, CDR1 is SGHNT and CDR2 YYREEE (reference sequence). Written as DNA, the CDR3 is TGTGCCAGCAGCTTGGGTGGCAGCTACTACGAGCAGTACTTC. Encoded protein: CASSLGGSYYEQYF.

This clone was recorded a few times. The chain has TRBV11-1 and TRBJ2-7; 8 bases agree with TRBD2. The germline CDR1 and CDR2 sequences are SGHAT and FQDESV (reference sequence). V was clipped by 8 bases and J by 0 bases; unmatched bases: 9. This CDR3 contains 15 residues. CDR3 residues: CASGLSGSLSYEQYF. The CDR3 DNA is TGTGCCAGCGGCCTCAGCGGGAGTCTCTCCTACGAGCAGTACTTC.

The gene calls are TRBV18 and TRBJ2-1, with a weak D call TRBD1 (5 bases). Germline-derived CDR1 and CDR2 are KGHSH and LQKENI. There are 15 residues in the CDR3. Trimming pared 0 bases from V and 6 bases from J, leaving 12 bases between. Written as DNA, the CDR3 is TGTGCCAGCTCACCACCGTGGGCGCAGGGCAATGAGCAGTTCTTC. Its protein is CASSPPWAQGNEQFF.

This chain connects TRBV28 to TRBJ2-5; no clear D gene. This CDR3 has 13 residues. Per germline, CDR1 MDHEN and CDR2 SYDVKM. V lost 7 bases to trimming and J lost 7 bases, with 16 bases between them. This chain's CDR3 is CASTPTYIGTQYF. The CDR3, as DNA: TGTGCCAGCACCCCGACTTATATCGGGACCCAGTACTTC. Full variable domain (missing parts from reference TRBV28 and TRBJ2-5): DVKVTQSSRYLVKRTGEKVFLECVQDMDHENMFWYRQDPGLGLRLIYFSYDVKMKEKGDIPEGYSVSREKKERFSLILESASTNQTSMYLCASTPTYIGTQYFGPGTRLLVL.

The chain links TRBV7-9 to TRBJ2-1; D is uncertain. V was cut by 2 bases and J by 9 bases, with 5 bases left in between. This CDR3 is built from 11 residues. The germline V gene encodes CDR1 SEHNR and CDR2 FQNEAQ (reference sequence). The CDR3 reads CASSLHGEQFF. The DNA of the CDR3 is TGTGCCAGCAGCTTACATGGTGAGCAGTTCTTC.